Following are 5 T cell receptor beta chains from one sample sequenced in a study of blood T cell repertoires in COVID-19. Generated by immunoSEQ multiplex PCR, the TCRdb table keeps only in-frame clones and is missing some. The sample yields fewer than 250,000 clones, 82% seen once. Sequencing was carried out using peripheral blood. All receptors derive from an older woman with COVID-19, enrolled during active disease.

This clone was found a few times. The chain links TRBV30 to TRBJ1-4; a possible D gene is TRBD1 (5 bases). The length of the CDR3 is 15 residues. The V gene lost 1 base and the J gene lost 5 bases, with 14 bases spanning the gap. Germline V lookup: CDR1 GTSNPN, CDR2 SVGIG (reference sequence). The CDR3 loop reads CAWSAGGQGNEKLFF. Written as DNA, the CDR3 is TGTGCCTGGAGTGCGGGTGGGCAGGGAAATGAAAAACTGTTTTTT.

J is TRBJ2-3 and V is TRBV7-2; 15 bases are shared with TRBD2. Germline CDR1 is SGHTA and CDR2 is FQGNSA. The length of the CDR3 is 18 residues. Trimming took 5 bases from V and 0 from J; bases not matched to a gene: 6. The CDR3 coding sequence is TGTGCCAGCAGCCGTGGACTAGCGGGGGGGACGAGCACAGATACGCAGTATTTT. This encodes CASSRGLAGGTSTDTQYF.

This sequence joins TRBV5-6 and TRBJ2-3; TRBD2 matches 8 bases. This CDR3 comprises 15 residues. Germline-derived CDR1 and CDR2 are SGHDT and YYEEEE. V lost 4 bases and J lost 6; bases outside the gene matches: 10. The CDR3 is CASSPMSGSGDTQYF. CDR3 in DNA: TGTGCCAGCAGCCCGATGAGCGGGAGTGGGGATACGCAGTATTTT.

The rearrangement links TRBV6-2 or TRBV6-3 to TRBJ1-5; 10 bases line up with TRBD1. This CDR3 has 17 residues. Germline V gives CDR1 MNHEY, CDR2 SVGEGT. With V trimmed by 0 bases and J by 0 bases, 2 bases remained unmatched. This chain's CDR3 is CASSYSGTGVSNQPQHF. The CDR3 DNA follows: TGTGCCAGCAGTTACTCGGGGACAGGGGTTAGCAATCAGCCCCAGCATTTT.

The J gene is TRBJ1-5, the V gene TRBV18; 9 bases line up with TRBD1. CDR3 length: 17 amino acids. V lost 2 bases to trimming and J lost 0 bases; unmatched junction nucleotides: 5. Germline V CDR1 and CDR2: KGHSH, LQKENI. CDR3 loop: CASSPRDRAFSNQPQHF. In nucleotides, the CDR3 is TGTGCCAGCTCACCAAGGGACAGGGCCTTTAGCAATCAGCCCCAGCATTTT.